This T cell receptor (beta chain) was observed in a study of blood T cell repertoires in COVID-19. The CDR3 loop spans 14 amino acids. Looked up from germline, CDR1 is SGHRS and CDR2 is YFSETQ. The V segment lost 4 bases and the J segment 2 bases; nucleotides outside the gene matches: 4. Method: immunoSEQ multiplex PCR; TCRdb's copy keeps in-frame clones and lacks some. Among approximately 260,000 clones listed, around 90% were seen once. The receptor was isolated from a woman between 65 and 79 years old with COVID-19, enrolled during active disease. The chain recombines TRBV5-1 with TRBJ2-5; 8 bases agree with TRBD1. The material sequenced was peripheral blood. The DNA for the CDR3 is TGCGCCAGCAGCGGACAGGGCGGGCAAGAGACCCAGTACTTC. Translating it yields CASSGQGGQETQYF.